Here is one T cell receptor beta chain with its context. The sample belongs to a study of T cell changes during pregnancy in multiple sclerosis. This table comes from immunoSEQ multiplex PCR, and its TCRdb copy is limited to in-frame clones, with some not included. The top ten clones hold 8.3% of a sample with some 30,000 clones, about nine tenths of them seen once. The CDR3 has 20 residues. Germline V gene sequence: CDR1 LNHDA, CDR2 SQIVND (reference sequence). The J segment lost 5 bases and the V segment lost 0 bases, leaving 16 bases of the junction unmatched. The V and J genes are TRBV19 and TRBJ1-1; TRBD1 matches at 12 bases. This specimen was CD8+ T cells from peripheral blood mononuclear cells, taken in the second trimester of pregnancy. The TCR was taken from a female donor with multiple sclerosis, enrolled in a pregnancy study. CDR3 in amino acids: CASSIDMGQGAIKPWTEAFF. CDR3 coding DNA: TGTGCCAGTAGTATAGATATGGGACAGGGGGCAATCAAGCCCTGGACTGAAGCTTTCTTT.